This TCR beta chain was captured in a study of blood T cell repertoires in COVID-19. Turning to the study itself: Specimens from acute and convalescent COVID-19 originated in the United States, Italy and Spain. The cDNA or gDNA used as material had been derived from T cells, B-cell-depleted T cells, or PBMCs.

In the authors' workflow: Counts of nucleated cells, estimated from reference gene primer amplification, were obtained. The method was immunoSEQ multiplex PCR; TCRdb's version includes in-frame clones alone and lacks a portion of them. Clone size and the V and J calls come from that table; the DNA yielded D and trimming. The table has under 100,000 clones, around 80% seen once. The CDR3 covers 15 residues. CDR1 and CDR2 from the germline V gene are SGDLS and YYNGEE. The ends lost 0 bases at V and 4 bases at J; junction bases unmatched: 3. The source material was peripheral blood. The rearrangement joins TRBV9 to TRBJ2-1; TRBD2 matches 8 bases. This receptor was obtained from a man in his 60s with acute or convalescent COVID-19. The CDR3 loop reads CASSVVSGGYNEQFF. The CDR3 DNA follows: TGTGCCAGCAGCGTAGTGAGCGGGGGATACAATGAGCAGTTCTTC.